One and the same sample provided the 9 T cell receptor beta chains below, sequenced in a study of T cells after yellow fever vaccination. TCRdb itself ran the 5' RACE reads through MiXCR, one entry per CDR3 protein. Of tens of thousands of distinct CDR3 sequences detected, less than 15% appear once; the ten largest clones hold under 30%. This specimen consisted of CD8+ T cells not binding an NS4B(214-222) dextramer, sorted from PBMCs, obtained roughly 20 days after the first yellow fever vaccination. The receptors derive from a man aged 18-30 years who received the YFV17D yellow fever vaccine.

This clonotype was picked up a small number of times. V is TRBV10-1 and J is TRBJ2-7; TRBD2 matches 7 bases. The trim removed 3 bases at V and 2 bases at J, leaving 4 bases unmatched. Looked up from germline, CDR1 is WNHNN and CDR2 is SYGVQD (reference sequence). The CDR3 is made up of 14 amino acids. The CDR3 sequence: CASSEAGRPYEQYF. CDR3 DNA sequence: TGCGCCAGCAGTGAAGCGGGGAGGCCCTACGAGCAGTACTTC.

V usage is TRBV5-6 and J usage is TRBJ2-5; no clear D gene. Germline CDR1 is SGHDT and CDR2 is YYEEEE. The CDR3 loop spans 14 amino acids. Trimming cost V 0 bases and J 0 bases, with 6 bases left between them. The CDR3 protein is CASSLGGYQETQYF. The CDR3, as DNA: TGTGCCAGCAGCTTGGGCGGTTACCAAGAGACCCAGTACTTC.

Note on this clonotype: Compared with germline, one end of the junction differs, possibly owing to a read error. The chain has TRBV29-1 and TRBJ2-1; 12 nucleotides agree with TRBD2. Germline V gives CDR1 SQVTM, CDR2 ANQGSEA. This CDR3 spans 14 amino acids. CDR3 residues: CSVDPSGGGNEQFF. The CDR3, as DNA: TGCAGTGTTGACCCTAGCGGGGGGGGAAATGAGCAGTTCTTC.

This clonotype was observed a handful of times. The chain has TRBV10-3 and TRBJ1-4, with 10 bases fitting TRBD1. Losses at the gene ends were 1 base for V and 7 bases for J; bases not matched to a gene: 3. Germline-derived CDR1 and CDR2 are ENHRY and SYGVKD. This CDR3 has 15 amino acids. CDR3 amino acids: CAISEWDRGVEKLFF. The CDR3 nucleotides are TGTGCCATCAGTGAGTGGGACAGGGGTGTTGAAAAACTGTTTTTT.

This clonotype was found a few times. V gene TRBV4-1 combines with J gene TRBJ2-5, with 9 bases aligning to TRBD2. Trimming took 4 bases from V and 2 from J; bases not matched to a gene: 8. Germline lookup yields CDR1 MGHRA and CDR2 YSYEKL. CDR3 size: 16 residues. The CDR3, as DNA: TGCGCCAGCAGCCTTATCCCGGGACTAGCTCAAGAGACCCAGTACTTC. Its protein is CASSLIPGLAQETQYF.

V usage is TRBV12-3 or TRBV12-4 and J usage is TRBJ1-1; no clear D gene. The V and J ends lost 8 bases and 1 base respectively, with 14 bases between them. CDR3 size: 14 residues. CDR3 DNA: TGTGCCAGCTCCGGGTCCCGGGCGAACACTGAAGCTTTCTTT. It translates to CASSGSRANTEAFF.

This clonotype was observed a few times. The rearrangement uses TRBV7-9 and TRBJ2-3; D gene unclear. Trimming left V 5 bases short and J 5 bases short, with 17 bases between. This CDR3 is built from 15 residues. The germline V gene has CDR1 SEHNR and CDR2 FQNEAQ (reference sequence). The CDR3 sequence is CASSAQDGEKDTQYF. The CDR3 region has the DNA TGTGCCAGCAGCGCTCAAGATGGGGAAAAAGATACGCAGTATTTT.

This chain links TRBV6-1 with TRBJ1-3, with D unclear. With 8 bases removed from V and 0 bases from J, the gap between germline ends came to 14 bases. Germline-derived CDR1 and CDR2 are MNHNS and SASEGT. This CDR3 has 15 residues. The CDR3 spells CASQPRRYSGNTIYF. CDR3 DNA sequence: TGTGCCAGCCAGCCCAGAAGGTACTCTGGAAACACCATATATTTT.

V gene TRBV6-1 combines with J gene TRBJ2-1; unclear D gene. The germline V gene encodes CDR1 MNHNS and CDR2 SASEGT. V dropped 6 bases and J dropped 4 bases, with 10 bases sitting between them. CDR3 length equals 13 residues. CDR3 sequence (DNA): TGTGCCAGCAGACACGGGTCTTACAATGAGCAGTTCTTC. It codes for CASRHGSYNEQFF.